This T cell receptor beta chain is drawn from a study of tumor-infiltrating lymphocytes in primary liver carcinoma. Background on the study: Resecting the tumor surgically was how the patients' primary liver carcinoma was treated. Study-wide results and caveats: Paired tumor-adjacent and tumor-blood samples overlapped less than tumor region pairs did. A significantly higher top-250-clone fraction was recorded for tumors than for blood (p = 0.039).

About this clonotype itself: Its specificity is unknown.

Blood RNA was derived from unsorted whole blood, and germline DNA was extracted too. Before the surgical procedure, about 4 milliliters of peripheral blood were collected. From around 0.5 ug total RNA, TCR beta cDNA was generated with a primer in the constant region. Three nested multiplex PCR rounds, a slightly modified ARM-PCR, produced the libraries for TCR beta. Forward primers for TRBV1-TRBV30 and a C-beta reverse primer served the first two PCR rounds, at around 9 cycles each. TCRdb redid the calling of the multiplex PCR reads with MiXCR, one entry per CDR3 protein. The data contain 200,000 or so distinct CDR3 sequences, less than 75% of them singletons. The CDR3 runs 18 residues. V was clipped by 10 bases and J by 0 bases; unmatched bases: 19. In germline, CDR1 is SGHAT, CDR2 FQNNGV.

The specimen sequenced was peripheral blood. The origin of this receptor is a woman aged 60 to 75 with primary liver carcinoma and hepatitis B virus infection. This chain connects TRBV11-2 to TRBJ2-7, with TRBD1 matching 9 bases. The CDR3 loop reads CAISSSSGGTGSSYEQYF. The CDR3 DNA is TGTGCCATTAGCAGCTCATCGGGCGGGACAGGGAGCTCCTACGAGCAGTACTTC.